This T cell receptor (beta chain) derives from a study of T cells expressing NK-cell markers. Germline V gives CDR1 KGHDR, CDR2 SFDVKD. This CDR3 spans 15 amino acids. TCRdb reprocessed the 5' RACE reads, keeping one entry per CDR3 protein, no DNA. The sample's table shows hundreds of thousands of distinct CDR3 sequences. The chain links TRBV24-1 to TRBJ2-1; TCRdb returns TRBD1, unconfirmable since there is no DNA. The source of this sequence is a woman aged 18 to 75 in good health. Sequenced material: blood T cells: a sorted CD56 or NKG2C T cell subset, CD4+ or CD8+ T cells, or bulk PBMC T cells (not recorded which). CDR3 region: CATSDPGRNYNEQFF.